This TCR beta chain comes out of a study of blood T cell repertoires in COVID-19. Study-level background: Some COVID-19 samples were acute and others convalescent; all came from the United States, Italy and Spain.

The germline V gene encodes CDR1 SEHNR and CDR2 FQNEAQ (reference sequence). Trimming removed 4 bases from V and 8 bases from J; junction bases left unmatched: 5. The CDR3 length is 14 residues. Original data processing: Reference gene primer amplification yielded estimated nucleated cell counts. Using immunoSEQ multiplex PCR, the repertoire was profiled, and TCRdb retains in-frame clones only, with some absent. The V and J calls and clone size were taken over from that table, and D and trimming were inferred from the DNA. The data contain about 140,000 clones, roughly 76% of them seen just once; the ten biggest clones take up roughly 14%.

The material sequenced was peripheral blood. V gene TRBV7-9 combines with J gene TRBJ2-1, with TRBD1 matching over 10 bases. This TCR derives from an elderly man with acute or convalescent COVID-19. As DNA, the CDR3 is TGTGCCAGCAGCTCCCGGGACAGGGGATATGAGCAGTTCTTC. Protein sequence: CASSSRDRGYEQFF.